Below, 29 T cell receptor beta chains from the same sample are listed, as sequenced in a study of blood T cell repertoires in COVID-19. Here immunoSEQ multiplex PCR was the method, and the copy in TCRdb shows in-frame clones only, minus some. This sample has around 140,000 clones, with about nine tenths found just once. Source material: peripheral blood. All receptors derive from a human donor in a cohort sampled during active COVID-19.

This clone was seen a single time. This sequence joins TRBV10-3 and TRBJ1-1; D is possibly TRBD1 (5 bases). CDR3 length: 13 amino acids. The V gene lost 8 bases and the J gene lost 0 bases, with 10 bases spanning the gap. The germline V gene has CDR1 ENHRY and CDR2 SYGVKD. CDR3 nucleotide sequence: TGTGCCATCGGGGGGACGGTGAACACTGAAGCTTTCTTT. Translated: CAIGGTVNTEAFF.

The chain couples TRBV21-1 to TRBJ2-6; TRBD1, as called in the table, went unchecked against the DNA. TRBV21-1 counts as a pseudogene. The CDR3 is 19 amino acids. The DNA of the CDR3 is TGTGCCAGCAGCAGGACAGGGGGCGCTACAATCTCTGGGGCCAACGTCCTGACTTTC. Translating gives CASSRTGGATISGANVLTF.

The rearrangement joins TRBV9 to TRBJ1-1; D call uncertain. The CDR3 is 15 residues long. V was cut by 0 bases and J by 7 bases, with 16 bases left in between. Germline CDR1 and CDR2: SGDLS and YYNGEE. The CDR3 here is CASSVAPREGSEAFF. For the CDR3, the DNA is TGTGCCAGCAGCGTAGCCCCACGGGAAGGGAGTGAAGCTTTCTTT.

The chain has TRBV2 and TRBJ1-5; unclear D gene. V shed 4 bases and J shed 0 bases, with 7 bases lying between them. Germline V gives CDR1 SNHLY, CDR2 FYNNEI. The CDR3 spans 14 residues. The CDR3 nucleotides read TGTGCCAGCAGTGGAACAGATAGCAATCAGCCCCAGCATTTT. As protein: CASSGTDSNQPQHF.

The J gene is TRBJ1-3, the V gene TRBV6-5, with D possibly matching TRBD1 (6 bases). The CDR3 spans 14 residues. The V gene lost 5 bases and the J gene lost 3 bases, with 11 bases spanning the gap. The germline CDR1 and CDR2 sequences are MNHEY and SVGAGI. Here the CDR3 reads CASSPGVVGNTIYF. Here the CDR3 DNA reads TGTGCCAGCAGTCCAGGGGTAGTTGGAAACACCATATATTTT.

The chain uses TRBV5-1 and TRBJ1-4; TRBD1 matches at 9 bases. V lost 3 bases and J lost 5; bases outside the gene matches: 8. The CDR3 runs to 16 residues. The germline V gene has CDR1 SGHRS and CDR2 YFSETQ. The CDR3 DNA reads TGCGCCAGCAGCTGGAGGGGCGGGACAGGGAATGAAAAACTGTTTTTT. Protein product: CASSWRGGTGNEKLFF.

V is TRBV18 and J is TRBJ1-1, with TRBD1 matching over 11 bases. The CDR3 spans 16 residues. The ends lost 6 bases at V and 4 bases at J; junction bases unmatched: 10. Germline V gene sequence: CDR1 KGHSH, CDR2 LQKENI. CDR3 sequence reads: CASSELTGTGGTEAFF. CDR3 coding DNA: TGTGCCAGCTCCGAATTAACCGGGACAGGGGGCACTGAAGCTTTCTTT.

This chain uses TRBV5-4 with TRBJ2-5; 10 nucleotides align to TRBD2. V lost 2 bases, J lost 1 base, and 2 bases stayed unmatched. CDR3 length: 15 residues. Germline V gene sequence: CDR1 SGHNT, CDR2 YYREEE (reference sequence). Here the CDR3 reads CASSFGTSVQETQYF. The CDR3 bases are TGTGCCAGCAGCTTCGGGACTAGCGTCCAAGAGACCCAGTACTTC.

The V call is TRBV27, the J call TRBJ2-1; TRBD1 aligns across 10 bases. Germline loops: CDR1 MNHEY, CDR2 SMNVEV (reference sequence). CDR3 length equals 15 residues. The V and J ends lost 5 bases and 6 bases, in that order; junction bases with no gene match: 7. The DNA for the CDR3 is TGTGCCAGCAGTCCGGACAGGGGGATTAGCAATGAGCAGTTCTTC. This sequence encodes CASSPDRGISNEQFF.

The V call is TRBV7-9, the J call TRBJ2-1; 7 bases map to TRBD1. Germline V CDR1 and CDR2: SEHNR, FQNEAQ (reference sequence). V dropped 4 bases and J dropped 6; count of bases not matched to a gene: 9. The CDR3 is made up of 15 amino acids. The CDR3 protein is CASSSKRQGFNEQFF. DNA of the CDR3: TGTGCCAGCAGCTCCAAGAGACAGGGTTTCAATGAGCAGTTCTTC.

The gene calls are TRBV24-1 and TRBJ2-3, with 16 bases that match TRBD2. CDR3 size: 17 residues. In germline, CDR1 is KGHDR, CDR2 SFDVKD. Trimming removed 3 bases from V and 4 bases from J; junction bases left unmatched: 3. CDR3 coding DNA: TGTGCCACCAGTGATCCCGGGACTAGCGGGGGGGCAGATACGCAGTATTTT. It yields the protein CATSDPGTSGGADTQYF.

This chain joins TRBV25-1 and TRBJ2-3; tentatively, D is TRBD1 (6 bases). The CDR3 is 14 residues long. V gave up 9 bases and J gave up 0 bases, with 13 bases separating them. Germline CDR1 is MGHDK and CDR2 is SYGVNS. The DNA of the CDR3 is TGTGCCAGTAATCCGGGACATAGCACAGATACGCAGTATTTT. It encodes CASNPGHSTDTQYF.

The chain combines TRBV19 with TRBJ1-2; TRBD1 might be the D (6 bases). V lost 5 bases, J lost 0 bases, and 10 bases lay in between. Germline assignment: CDR1 LNHDA and CDR2 SQIVND (reference sequence). CDR3 length: 14 residues. As DNA, the CDR3 is TGTGCCAGTAGTGGGGACAAGACTAACTATGGCTACACCTTC. Translation: CASSGDKTNYGYTF.

The chain is built from TRBV4-2 and TRBJ2-7; D is perhaps TRBD2 (6 bases). The CDR3 covers 14 residues. Germline CDR1 is LGHNA and CDR2 is YNFKEQ. V gave up 3 bases and J gave up 4 bases, with 13 bases separating them. CDR3 region: CASSQIGGVYEQYF. The CDR3 DNA follows: TGTGCCAGCAGCCAGATCGGAGGGGTTTACGAGCAGTACTTC.

The chain is built from TRBV7-9 and TRBJ1-1, with D maybe TRBD1 (6 bases). CDR1 and CDR2 from the germline V gene are SEHNR and FQNEAQ (reference sequence). The CDR3 sequence is 16 residues long. Trimming shortened V by 5 bases and J by 2 bases, and 18 bases separated the two germline ends. CDR3 loop: CASSPHKDRINTEAFF. CDR3 bases: TGTGCCAGCAGCCCGCACAAGGACAGAATTAACACTGAAGCTTTCTTT.

The chain has TRBV5-8 and TRBJ2-1; D unclear. V lost 0 bases and J lost 0, with 10 bases in between. The CDR3 length is 16 residues. Germline CDR1 and CDR2: SGHTS and YDEGEE. CDR3 in DNA: TGTGCCAGCAGCTTGGTATACCTAAGCTCCTACAATGAGCAGTTCTTC. It is translated as CASSLVYLSSYNEQFF.

This chain connects TRBV13 to TRBJ2-7; TRBD2 aligns across 11 bases. Germline values: CDR1 PRHDT, CDR2 FYEKMQ (reference sequence). The junction had 10 bases not matched to a gene; V was cut back by 1 base and J by 2 bases. This CDR3 comprises 18 residues. The CDR3, as DNA: TGTGCCAGCAGCTTAGAAAGGCTAGCGGGGGGTTTAACCTACGAGCAGTACTTC. Its protein product is CASSLERLAGGLTYEQYF.

The chain has TRBV7-2 and TRBJ1-4; possibly TRBD1 for D (5 bases). The CDR3 loop spans 16 amino acids. The germline CDR1 and CDR2 sequences are SGHTA and FQGNSA. V was clipped by 5 bases and J by 7 bases, with 20 bases between them. In DNA, the CDR3 is TGTGCCAGCAGCCCCTCAACGGTGGGGGGGAGTGAAAAACTGTTTTTT. It codes for CASSPSTVGGSEKLFF.

J is TRBJ1-2 and V is TRBV15, with D unclear. The V and J ends lost 1 base and 0 bases respectively, with 12 bases between them. This CDR3 has 16 residues. Looked up from germline, CDR1 is LNHNV and CDR2 is YYDKDF (reference sequence). This CDR3 reads CATSRVWALANYGYTF. CDR3 nucleotide sequence: TGTGCCACCAGCAGAGTTTGGGCCTTAGCTAACTATGGCTACACCTTC. The full variable domain, in which reference TRBV15 and TRBJ1-2 provide the parts outside the CDR3, is DAMVIQNPRYQVTQFGKPVTLSCSQTLNHNVMYWYQQKSSQAPKLLFHYYDKDFNNEADTPDNFQSRRPNTSFCFLDIRSPGLGDTAMYLCATSRVWALANYGYTFGSGTRLTVV.

The V gene is TRBV5-1, the J gene TRBJ2-7; TRBD2 matches 13 bases. V was clipped by 2 bases and J by 3 bases; unmatched bases: 8. This CDR3 has 17 amino acids. Germline V gene lookup returns CDR1 SGHRS and CDR2 YFSETQ. CDR3 region: CASSFQTSGGFFYEQYF. The CDR3 coding sequence is TGCGCCAGCAGCTTTCAGACTAGCGGGGGGTTCTTCTACGAGCAGTACTTC.

The chain has TRBV27 and TRBJ2-2, with D maybe TRBD1 (6 bases). With 4 bases removed from V and 7 bases from J, the gap between germline ends came to 13 bases. CDR1 and CDR2 from the germline V gene are MNHEY and SMNVEV (reference sequence). The CDR3 spans 14 residues. This CDR3 reads CASSSTDSVGELFF. CDR3 in DNA: TGTGCCAGCAGTTCCACGGACAGTGTCGGGGAGCTGTTTTTT.

This clone was seen only a few times. The V call is TRBV28, the J call TRBJ2-3, with 7 bases matching TRBD1. V lost 3 bases, J lost 1 base, and 7 bases stayed unmatched. Looked up from germline, CDR1 is MDHEN and CDR2 is SYDVKM. This CDR3 is built from 16 residues. The DNA of the CDR3 is TGTGCCAGCAGTTTGAGAATGGGGACAGGCACAGATACGCAGTATTTT. It is translated as CASSLRMGTGTDTQYF.

V usage is TRBV7-2 and J usage is TRBJ1-3, with 8 bases that match TRBD1. This CDR3 has 18 residues. V gave up 5 bases and J gave up 3 bases; unmatched junction bases: 15. Germline assignment: CDR1 SGHTA and CDR2 FQGNSA. CDR3 nucleotide sequence: TGTGCCAGCAGCCCCCCGAGGCAGGGGGCGACTGGTGGAAACACCATATATTTT. Translation: CASSPPRQGATGGNTIYF.

The chain has TRBV7-3 and TRBJ2-5; no clear D gene. The CDR3 is 15 residues long. V lost 0 bases and J 5 bases, leaving 13 bases between the germline ends. Germline V CDR1 and CDR2: SGHTA, FQGTGA. The CDR3 protein is CASSLTSLPLETQYF. As DNA, the CDR3 is TGTGCCAGCAGCTTAACGAGTCTCCCCCTTGAGACCCAGTACTTC.

V and J are TRBV28 and TRBJ1-2; 9 positions match TRBD1. The CDR3 runs 17 residues. With 5 bases clipped from V and 4 bases from J, the junction kept 14 bases outside the gene matches. Germline CDR1 and CDR2: MDHEN and SYDVKM. CDR3 in DNA: TGTGCCAGCAGTGCAGACAGGGGGGCACAAAGAAGCTATGGCTACACCTTC. Its protein is CASSADRGAQRSYGYTF.

The rearrangement uses TRBV21-1 and TRBJ1-1; the tabulated D call, TRBD1, remains unverified against the DNA. TRBV21-1 is deemed a pseudogene. The CDR3 sequence is 14 residues long. The CDR3: CASQCRGFGTEAFF. The CDR3 DNA reads TGTGCCAGCCAGTGTAGGGGGTTTGGGACTGAAGCTTTCTTT.

V gene TRBV18 combines with J gene TRBJ2-7, with 10 bases lining up with TRBD1. The trim removed 3 bases at V and 7 bases at J, leaving 12 bases unmatched. Germline CDR1 is KGHSH and CDR2 is LQKENI. The CDR3 extends over 16 amino acids. The CDR3 loop is CASSPTSGQGGREQYF. CDR3 sequence (DNA): TGTGCCAGCTCACCCACGAGCGGACAGGGGGGAAGAGAGCAGTACTTC.

This clone was detected only once. The V gene is TRBV5-1, the J gene TRBJ1-6; no firm D call. V gave up 0 bases and J gave up 5 bases, with 9 bases separating them. This CDR3 comprises 15 residues. In germline, CDR1 is SGHRS, CDR2 YFSETQ. The chain's CDR3 is CASSLGKTNNSPLHF. The CDR3 nucleotides are TGCGCCAGCAGCTTGGGGAAGACAAATAATTCACCCCTCCACTTT. The variable domain in full, with the rest retrieved from reference TRBV5-1 and TRBJ1-6, is KAGVTQTPRYLIKTRGQQVTLSCSPISGHRSVSWYQQTPGQGLQFLFEYFSETQRNKGNFPGRFSGRQFSNSRSEMNVSTLELGDSALYLCASSLGKTNNSPLHFGNGTRLTVT.

The chain is built from TRBV6-5 and TRBJ1-5, with a tentative D call TRBD1 (5 bases). Trimming left V 7 bases short and J 6 bases short, with 16 bases between. This CDR3 has 14 amino acids. From germline, CDR1 is MNHEY and CDR2 SVGAGI. CDR3 coding DNA: TGTGCCAGCATCCGGCCAGGGTCAATTCAGCCCCAGCATTTT. It specifies CASIRPGSIQPQHF.